Reported below is one T cell receptor (beta chain). Its recognized antigen is unknown. Per-nucleotide qualities are absent, and no much larger clonotype sits a single base away. The data originate from a study of PD-1 and CTLA-4 blockade in melanoma (dated by TCRdb to about 2021). The study in broad terms: In patients with melanoma, the researchers looked at the effects of CTLA-4 blockade versus PD-1 blockade on the CD8 T cell response that was melanoma-reactive.

Receptors were amplified or captured by the immunoSEQ multiplex PCR assay. TCRdb provides this immuneACCESS table in a form limited to in-frame rearrangements. Some clones are lacking; in checked studies, under half of them reflect an unresolved V gene, and why the rest are absent is not known. For this sample there are around 31,000 clones; about nine tenths appear just once. The ten largest account for around 6.7% of the sample. The CDR3 goes from the cysteine to the phenylalanine over 13 residues. The retained sequence is limited to the CDR3, 39 bases, with the frame set at the first base. Sequences SEHNR (CDR1) and FQNEAQ (CDR2) are obtained from the germline V gene (reference sequence). V lost 8 bases and J lost 8 bases; the stretch between them is 16 bases long.

This sample comprised CD8+ T cells from peripheral blood, obtained from a patient given anti-PD-1 treatment. The receptor's source is a human donor with melanoma. The chain links TRBV7-9 with TRBJ1-3; the D gene cannot be named for sure. The DNA sequence is TGTGCCAGCTCTGGCCAAAACCGGGACACCATATATTTT. It encodes CASSGQNRDTIYF.